This section outlines one T cell receptor beta chain sequence together with its context. The record originates from a study of blood T cell repertoires in COVID-19. About the study: Samples came from the United States, Italy and Spain, spanning acute and convalescent COVID-19. The analysed material was cDNA or gDNA that came from T cells, B-cell-depleted T cells, or PBMCs.

In the original processing: Scientists estimated how many nucleated cells there were by amplifying reference gene primers. Assay: immunoSEQ multiplex PCR; the TCRdb copy retains only in-frame clones and omits some. That table gives V, J and clone size, and the DNA gave D and trimming. The sample includes fewer than 200,000 clones, over 75% of them seen just once. This CDR3 has 15 amino acids. The V end lost 3 bases, the J end lost 2 bases, and 10 bases lay between the germline ends. Germline CDR1 is SGHTA and CDR2 is FQGNSA. The source of this sequence is a man in his 60s who had recovered from COVID-19. Sequencing was done on a sample of peripheral blood. This rearrangement joins TRBV7-2 to TRBJ2-2; D possibly corresponds to TRBD2 (5 bases). DNA of the CDR3: TGTGCCAGCAGCTTCTCGGGGATCAACACCGGGGAGCTGTTTTTT. Translating it yields CASSFSGINTGELFF. Filled out from reference TRBV7-2 and TRBJ2-2, the complete variable domain reads GAGVSQSPSNKVTEKGKDVELRCDPISGHTALYWYRQSLGQGLEFLIYFQGNSAPDKSGLPSDRFSAERTGGSVSTLTIQRTQQEDSAVYLCASSFSGINTGELFFGEGSRLTVL.